Shown below are 10 T cell receptor beta chains from a single sample sequenced in a study of OX40 agonist ivuxolimab in advanced cancers. The method was immunoSEQ multiplex PCR; TCRdb's version includes in-frame clones alone and lacks a portion of them. The table has roughly 60,000 clones, around 90% seen once. Sequenced material: CD4+ or CD8+ T cells sorted from blood, taken in a trial of the OX40 agonist ivuxolimab. The origin of the receptors is an adult with an advanced solid tumor such as melanoma, head and neck, liver or kidney cancer.

This clone was seen just once. The V gene is TRBV7-9, the J gene TRBJ2-1; D ambiguous. Trimming stripped 5 bases from V and 5 bases from J, with 19 bases between. The CDR3 spans 16 residues. Germline CDR1 SEHNR, CDR2 FQNEAQ (reference sequence). This chain's CDR3 is CASSPRLAEAHNEQFF. For the CDR3, the DNA is TGTGCCAGCAGCCCCCGTCTGGCCGAGGCCCACAATGAGCAGTTCTTC.

V is TRBV7-9 and J is TRBJ2-2; the match to TRBD1 covers 11 bases. Germline lookup yields CDR1 SEHNR and CDR2 FQNEAQ (reference sequence). The CDR3 is 16 amino acids. With 5 bases clipped from V and 1 base from J, the junction kept 3 bases outside the gene matches. The CDR3 nucleotides are TGTGCCAGCAGCGGACAGGGGGCCAAGAACACCGGGGAGCTGTTTTTT. Its protein product is CASSGQGAKNTGELFF. The complete variable domain, with remaining parts taken from reference TRBV7-9 and TRBJ2-2, reads DTGVSQNPRHKITKRGQNVTFRCDPISEHNRLYWYRQTLGQGPEFLTYFQNEAQLEKSRLLSDRFSAERPKGSFSTLEIQRTEQGDSAMYLCASSGQGAKNTGELFFGEGSRLTVL.

This chain links TRBV29-1 with TRBJ2-2; 8 bases are shared with TRBD2. After removal of 2 bases from V and 6 bases from J, the junction contained 11 bases not matched to a gene. Germline CDR1 and CDR2: SQVTM and ANQGSEA. The CDR3 runs 16 residues. Written as DNA, the CDR3 is TGCAGCGTTGAATTGGCGGCTAGCGGGTCCCCCGGGGAGCTGTTTTTT. Protein: CSVELAASGSPGELFF.

The V gene is TRBV9, the J gene TRBJ2-7, with 8 nucleotides matching TRBD1. The CDR3 sequence is 15 residues long. J was trimmed by 6 bases and V by 0 bases; bases with no gene match: 8. Per germline, CDR1 SGDLS and CDR2 YYNGEE. DNA of the CDR3: TGTGCCAGCAGCGTAGAAGGACAGGGTTGGAGCGAGCAGTACTTC. This sequence encodes CASSVEGQGWSEQYF.

The chain carries TRBV7-6 and TRBJ1-2; D call uncertain. V lost 1 base to trimming and J lost 8 bases, with 17 bases between them. The CDR3 consists of 15 residues. Germline CDR1 reads SGHVS; CDR2 reads FNYEAQ. As DNA, the CDR3 is TGTGCCAGCAGCTTAGTTATAGGGTTGGACGGGGGCTACACCTTC. Its translation: CASSLVIGLDGGYTF. The whole variable domain, filled in from reference TRBV7-6 and TRBJ1-2, reads GAGVSQSPRYKVTKRGQDVALRCDPISGHVSLYWYRQALGQGPEFLTYFNYEAQQDKSGLPNDRFSAERPEGSISTLTIQRTEQRDSAMYRCASSLVIGLDGGYTFGSGTRLTVV.

The chain recombines TRBV28 with TRBJ2-1, with a possible D match to TRBD1 (6 bases). V lost 1 base and J lost 0, with 10 bases in between. This CDR3 contains 16 residues. In germline, CDR1 is MDHEN, CDR2 SYDVKM. The CDR3 DNA reads as TGTGCCAGCAGTTTATTCACAGGGAGCTCCTACAATGAGCAGTTCTTC. Translated, it gives CASSLFTGSSYNEQFF.

This chain joins TRBV11-2 and TRBJ2-7; 7 positions match TRBD2. After removal of 5 bases from V and 0 bases from J, the junction contained 7 bases not matched to a gene. There are 15 residues in the CDR3. Germline V lookup: CDR1 SGHAT, CDR2 FQNNGV. The CDR3 reads CASSPTSESSYEQYF. CDR3 in DNA: TGTGCCAGCAGCCCTACTAGCGAGAGCTCCTACGAGCAGTACTTC.

The rearrangement uses TRBV28 and TRBJ2-5; D is ambiguous. CDR1 MDHEN and CDR2 SYDVKM come from the germline V gene. This CDR3 has 14 residues. Trimming took off 7 bases at V and 2 bases at J, with 14 bases between the two ends. The chain's CDR3 is CASIPTGFQETQYF. The CDR3 DNA reads as TGTGCCAGCATCCCGACGGGCTTTCAAGAGACCCAGTACTTC.

The gene calls are TRBV11-1 and TRBJ2-7; D possibly corresponds to TRBD1 (5 bases). The CDR3 runs to 14 residues. CDR1 and CDR2 from the germline V gene are SGHAT and FQDESV (reference sequence). Trimming stripped 0 bases from V and 3 bases from J, with 9 bases between. CDR3: CASSLAIGDYEQYF. For the CDR3, the DNA is TGTGCCAGCAGCTTAGCTATAGGGGACTACGAGCAGTACTTC.

The rearrangement joins TRBV28 to TRBJ1-5, with 9 bases lining up with TRBD1. Trimming removed 8 bases from V and 2 bases from J; junction bases left unmatched: 7. Germline V gives CDR1 MDHEN, CDR2 SYDVKM. There are 15 residues in the CDR3. The CDR3 protein is CASGGQGFGNQPQHF. Here the CDR3 DNA reads TGTGCCAGCGGAGGACAGGGGTTTGGCAATCAGCCCCAGCATTTT.